The entry below gives a single TCR beta chain sequence along with its context. The antigen is not known. The data are from a study of cytomegalovirus exposure and HLA in healthy donors. Germline V gene data show CDR1 as SGDLS and CDR2 as YYNGEE. V was trimmed by 0 bases and J by 10 bases, leaving 11 bases between them. The CDR3 spans 13 residues. Overall study findings and caveats: Altogether, 150 to 200 TCR beta chains were recorded as cytomegalovirus-associated. In vitro assays verified that a few CMV-associated chains recognized CMV antigens specifically.

Sequencing used immunoSEQ multiplex PCR; TCRdb keeps in-frame clones, though not all of them. The sample shows tens of thousands of clones, 70% to 90% of them seen only once. Donors came from a validation cohort of some 110 subjects, distinct from the first 666-subject cohort. The sequenced sample was PBMCs. The gene calls are TRBV9 and TRBJ2-1; tentative D call: TRBD1 (5 bases). This TCR was recovered from a woman younger than 30 in good health and CMV-seropositive. The CDR3 DNA reads as TGTGCCAGCAGCGTAGTAAGGGGCGGCGAGCAGTTCTTC. It translates to CASSVVRGGEQFF.